One and the same sample provided the 13 T cell receptor beta chains below, sequenced in a study of T-cell memory formation after mild COVID-19. TCRdb re-called the 5' RACE reads with MiXCR, one entry per CDR3 protein. The table lists 110,000 to 150,000 distinct CDR3 sequences, around 25% of them singletons. The material sequenced was PBMCs or a T cell subset sorted from them (not recorded which). Source of these receptors: an adult woman who had mild COVID-19 (a few samples of this study predate the infection). Cell type and time point are not known.

This clonotype has more than one count but fewer than ten. The chain links TRBV6-2 or TRBV6-3 to TRBJ2-7; TRBD1 agrees at 8 bases. CDR1 and CDR2 from the germline V gene are MNHEY and SVGEGT. After removal of 0 bases from V and 3 bases from J, the junction contained 4 bases not matched to a gene. This CDR3 has 15 amino acids. The CDR3 DNA reads as TGTGCCAGCAGTTACTCCGGACAGGGAGGCTACGAGCAGTACTTC. As protein: CASSYSGQGGYEQYF.

This clonotype has more than one count but fewer than ten. The chain carries TRBV14 and TRBJ2-7, with unresolved D. Per the germline V gene, CDR1 is SGHDN and CDR2 is FVKESK. The CDR3 length is 15 residues. Trimming pared 1 base from V and 3 bases from J, leaving 13 bases between. CDR3 protein: CASSQVYGFSYEQYF. The CDR3 nucleotides are TGTGCCAGCAGCCAAGTCTACGGATTCAGCTACGAGCAGTACTTC.

In its sample, this clonotype was seen a few times. The chain couples TRBV11-1 to TRBJ2-5; 10 nucleotides line up with TRBD2. The length of the CDR3 is 18 residues. V shed 7 bases, J shed 1 base, and the junction held 15 bases outside the gene matches. CDR1 is SGHAT and CDR2 is FQDESV in the germline V gene (reference sequence). In nucleotides, the CDR3 is TGTGCCAGCACCCGATGGGGCTTGTCTAGCGGGAGCCAAGAGACCCAGTACTTC. Translating gives CASTRWGLSSGSQETQYF.

This clonotype was picked up a small number of times. The chain joins TRBV12-3 or TRBV12-4 to TRBJ2-7; D unresolved. There are 14 residues in the CDR3. The V gene lost 3 bases and the J gene lost 7 bases, with 16 bases spanning the gap. CDR3 region: CASSFPGRPTEQYF. CDR3 coding DNA: TGTGCCAGCAGTTTTCCCGGACGGCCTACGGAGCAGTACTTC.

The chain carries TRBV6-5 and TRBJ1-2, with D possibly matching TRBD1 (5 bases). This CDR3 region has 13 residues. V dropped 2 bases and J dropped 6 bases, with 10 bases sitting between them. Germline CDR1 MNHEY, CDR2 SVGAGI. The CDR3 reads CASSYGTSDGYTF. The CDR3 DNA sequence: TGTGCCAGCAGTTACGGGACCAGCGATGGCTACACCTTC.

This chain links TRBV5-1 with TRBJ2-7; 8 bases are shared with TRBD1. Germline CDR1 is SGHRS and CDR2 is YFSETQ. CDR3 length equals 14 residues. As DNA, the CDR3 is TGCGCCAGCAGCTTGACCTCCGGGACAGGCACATTGTTCGTC. Protein product: CASSLTSGTGTLFV.

The V and J genes are TRBV11-3 and TRBJ1-2, with no clear D. The CDR3 covers 15 residues. Trimming pared 0 bases from V and 3 bases from J, leaving 11 bases between. The germline V gene encodes CDR1 SGHNT and CDR2 YENEEA. The CDR3 spells CASSLDHGRDYGYTF. The CDR3 region has the DNA TGTGCCAGCAGCTTAGATCACGGCAGAGACTATGGCTACACCTTC. Looking up the rest from reference TRBV11-3 and TRBJ1-2 gives the full variable domain: EAGVVQSPRYKIIEKKQPVAFWCNPISGHNTLYWYLQNLGQGPELLIRYENEEAVDDSQLPKDRFSAERLKGVDSTLKIQPAELGDSAVYLCASSLDHGRDYGYTFGSGTRLTVV.

In this sample, this clonotype turned up a few times. The J gene is TRBJ2-5, the V gene TRBV7-6, with 7 bases identical to TRBD2. The CDR3 sequence is 15 residues long. Looked up from germline, CDR1 is SGHVS and CDR2 is FNYEAQ. The V segment lost 3 bases and the J segment 2 bases; nucleotides outside the gene matches: 6. CDR3 DNA: TGTGCCAGCAGCTTGGGCGGGAGTTTACAAGAGACCCAGTACTTC. Translation: CASSLGGSLQETQYF.

The chain is built from TRBV20-1 and TRBJ2-3, with D unclear. This CDR3 contains 15 residues. Germline values: CDR1 DFQATT, CDR2 SNEGSKA (reference sequence). The ends were cut back, 1 base at V and 2 bases at J, with 13 bases in the middle. The CDR3 is CSARVMDGTTDTQYF. CDR3 nucleotide sequence: TGCAGTGCTAGAGTCATGGACGGAACCACAGATACGCAGTATTTT.

This sequence joins TRBV7-3 and TRBJ2-7; TRBD1 matches at 9 bases. Germline lookup yields CDR1 SGHTA and CDR2 FQGTGA. The CDR3 is made up of 18 amino acids. V shed 5 bases and J 6 bases; nucleotides not matched to a gene: 20. The CDR3 region has the DNA TGTGCCAGCAGCCCGAACAGCCCCGGGACAGGGTATTTGGGCGAGCAGTACTTC. Protein: CASSPNSPGTGYLGEQYF.

A few counts support this clonotype. The chain links TRBV9 to TRBJ2-7; possibly TRBD2 for D (6 bases). The V and J ends lost 0 bases and 2 bases respectively, with 12 bases between them. This CDR3 is 15 amino acids long. Germline CDR1 reads SGDLS; CDR2 reads YYNGEE. CDR3 coding DNA: TGTGCCAGCAGCGTAGGCGATAGCGGAACCTACGAGCAGTACTTC. Translation: CASSVGDSGTYEQYF.

This clonotype came up many times. The V gene is TRBV7-8, the J gene TRBJ1-2, with D unclear. The V end was cut by 1 base, the J end by 4 bases, with 7 bases between. CDR1 is SGHVS and CDR2 is FQNEAQ in the germline V gene. The CDR3 loop spans 13 amino acids. The CDR3 nucleotides read TGTGCCAGCAGCTTAGGTTACACCTATGGCTACACCTTC. Encoded protein: CASSLGYTYGYTF.

The chain employs TRBV20-1 and TRBJ1-5; perhaps TRBD1 as D (6 bases). V was cut by 3 bases and J by 3 bases, with 12 bases left in between. This CDR3 region has 14 residues. Germline V gene sequence: CDR1 DFQATT, CDR2 SNEGSKA (reference sequence). CDR3 in amino acids: CSASERTDNQPQHF. The CDR3, as DNA: TGCAGTGCTAGTGAAAGGACAGACAATCAGCCCCAGCATTTT.